The rows below give T cell receptor beta chains drawn from one sample of a study of T cells after yellow fever vaccination. From the 5' RACE reads, TCRdb called clonotypes with MiXCR, one entry per CDR3 protein. This sample carries a few hundred thousand distinct CDR3 sequences, under 15% of them seen once, and the ten largest clones take roughly 3%. The sequencing used CD4+ T cells sorted from PBMCs, collected 15 days after the yellow fever booster vaccination. The source of these receptors is a man between 18 and 29 years old who received the YFV17D yellow fever vaccine. CDR3s include the opening cysteine and the closing phenylalanine or tryptophan. Each record gives: V gene, D gene, clone size, J gene, CDR3 protein, CDR3 DNA. A D gene is named only where the DNA matches it firmly. Clone size, where shown, is once, few, many, or a class for clones that have expanded.

>TRBV27|NA|NA|TRBJ1-4
CASPWTGGVGKLFF
TGTGCCAGCCCTTGGACCGGCGGGGTTGGGAAACTGTTTTTT
>TRBV6-5|NA|many|TRBJ1-6
CASGMDTTPASPLHF
TGTGCCAGCGGGATGGACACAACACCCGCATCACCCCTCCACTTT
>TRBV4-2|TRBD2|NA|TRBJ2-2
CASSQDRGGLPGELFF
TGTGCCAGCAGCCAAGATCGCGGGGGGTTGCCCGGGGAGCTGTTTTTT
>TRBV29-1|TRBD2|NA|TRBJ2-1
CSVDSLAEYNEQFF
TGCAGCGTTGATAGTCTAGCGGAGTACAATGAGCAGTTCTTC
>TRBV5-4|NA|many|TRBJ2-5
CASSRLGQETQYF
TGTGCCAGCAGCCGACTAGGGCAAGAGACCCAGTACTTC
>TRBV20-1|NA|few|TRBJ1-2
CSAPKPSGGYTF
TGCAGTGCCCCAAAGCCCTCCGGTGGCTACACCTTC
>TRBV29-1|TRBD1|NA|TRBJ2-3
CSVEGQIVDTQYF
TGCAGCGTTGAGGGACAGATAGTCGATACGCAGTATTTT
>TRBV5-6|NA|few|TRBJ2-5
CASSFMGSETQYF
TGTGCCAGCAGCTTTATGGGATCGGAGACCCAGTACTTC
>TRBV29-1|NA|NA|TRBJ2-1
CSVEGDYNEQFF
TGCAGCGTCGAGGGGGACTACAATGAGCAGTTCTTC
>TRBV4-1|NA|NA|TRBJ2-2
CASSQVSGELFF
TGCGCCAGCAGCCAGGTCTCTGGGGAGCTGTTTTTT
>TRBV5-1|NA|NA|TRBJ1-4
CASSFAGLSNEKLFF
TGCGCCAGCAGCTTCGCAGGGTTGTCTAATGAAAAACTGTTTTTT
>TRBV27|NA|NA|TRBJ2-5
CASSLRGLGVGTQYF
TGTGCCAGCAGTTTACGCGGCTTGGGGGTCGGGACCCAGTACTTC
>TRBV4-3|NA|NA|TRBJ2-3
CASSQKPKLDTQYF
TGCGCCAGCAGCCAAAAACCCAAACTAGATACGCAGTATTTT
>TRBV5-5|NA|NA|TRBJ2-7
CASSLPPDRFYEQYF
TGTGCCAGCAGCCTGCCTCCGGACAGATTCTACGAGCAGTACTTC
>TRBV27|NA|NA|TRBJ1-1
CASSLFPGRGKGAEAFF
TGTGCCAGCAGTTTATTTCCGGGTAGGGGGAAAGGGGCTGAAGCTTTCTTT
>TRBV5-5|TRBD1|many|TRBJ2-3
CAKWTGITDTQYF
TGTGCCAAATGGACAGGGATCACAGATACGCAGTATTTT
>TRBV20-1|TRBD1|NA|TRBJ2-7
CSAKGTGSSKQYF
TGCAGTGCTAAAGGGACAGGGTCATCGAAGCAGTACTTC
>TRBV6-5|NA|NA|TRBJ2-1
CASSVNLDGDNEQFF
TGTGCCAGCAGTGTGAACCTCGACGGAGACAATGAGCAGTTCTTC
>TRBV4-1|NA|many|TRBJ2-1
CASSQVDIISYNEQFF
TGCGCCAGCAGCCAAGTCGACATTATCTCCTACAATGAGCAGTTCTTC
>TRBV4-3|NA|few|TRBJ1-3
CASSQDSGVGNTIYF
TGCGCCAGCAGCCAAGATTCCGGGGTGGGGAACACCATATATTTT
>TRBV4-2|NA|NA|TRBJ2-1
CASSQESSNNEQFF
TGTGCCAGCAGCCAAGAGTCAAGCAACAATGAGCAGTTCTTC
>TRBV3-1|NA|few|TRBJ1-1
CASSPHRARSTEAFF
TGTGCCAGCAGCCCCCACAGAGCGCGGTCCACTGAAGCTTTCTTT
>TRBV6-5|NA|NA|TRBJ1-5
CASRATSGPQHF
TGTGCCAGCAGAGCTACATCCGGGCCCCAGCATTTT
>TRBV30|NA|NA|TRBJ2-7
CAWGGQSGVYEQYF
TGTGCCTGGGGTGGACAGTCGGGGGTCTACGAGCAGTACTTC
>TRBV7-2|NA|NA|TRBJ1-1
CASSPSPGTEAFF
TGTGCCAGCAGCCCAAGCCCCGGAACTGAAGCTTTCTTT
>TRBV5-1|NA|few|TRBJ1-1
CASSSGRHLEAFF
TGCGCCAGCAGCTCGGGTCGGCACCTGGAAGCTTTCTTT
>TRBV20-1|NA|NA|TRBJ2-1
CSATQRKGEQFF
TGCAGTGCGACCCAGAGGAAGGGAGAGCAGTTCTTC
>TRBV15|NA|few|TRBJ1-2
CATSRLSGTNYGYTF
TGTGCCACCAGCAGACTATCGGGGACAAACTATGGCTACACCTTC
>TRBV7-9|TRBD1|few|TRBJ1-2
CASSPGTADGYTF
TGTGCCAGCAGTCCCGGGACAGCCGATGGCTACACCTTC
>TRBV7-3|TRBD2|NA|TRBJ2-1
CASSEASGGVSEQFF
TGTGCCAGCAGCGAGGCTAGCGGGGGGGTTAGTGAGCAGTTCTTC
>TRBV7-2|NA|many|TRBJ2-5
CASSLFSDGSKSQYF
TGTGCCAGCAGCTTATTTTCGGACGGTTCTAAGTCCCAGTACTTC
>TRBV6-1|NA|few|TRBJ1-6
CASSETGNSPLHF
TGTGCCAGCAGTGAAACAGGGAATTCACCCCTCCACTTT
>TRBV29-1|NA|few|TRBJ2-1
CSVLTGFRGEEFF
TGCAGCGTACTAACAGGGTTTCGAGGCGAGGAGTTCTTC
>TRBV2|NA|few|TRBJ2-7
CASSAWTGGSYEQYF
TGTGCCAGCAGTGCCTGGACTGGGGGCTCCTACGAGCAGTACTTC
>TRBV7-2|NA|many|TRBJ2-5
CASSLDRQAKETQYF
TGTGCCAGCAGCTTAGACAGACAGGCCAAAGAGACCCAGTACTTC
>TRBV18|NA|few|TRBJ1-2
CASSPDSPSIQYTF
TGTGCCAGCTCACCAGACAGCCCATCAATCCAATACACCTTC
>TRBV6-5|TRBD1|few|TRBJ1-6
CASSSWTGQDSPLHF
TGTGCCAGCAGTTCTTGGACAGGGCAGGATTCACCCCTCCACTTT
>TRBV3-1|NA|few|TRBJ2-7
CASSQNDRYEQYF
TGTGCCAGCAGCCAGAACGACAGATACGAGCAGTACTTC
>TRBV12-3/TRBV12-4|TRBD2|NA|TRBJ2-5
CASSSTSQGPTQYF
TGTGCCAGCAGCTCGACTAGCCAGGGACCGACCCAGTACTTC
>TRBV2|TRBD1|many|TRBJ1-2
CASRKQGDANYGYTF
TGTGCCAGCAGGAAGCAGGGGGATGCTAACTATGGCTACACCTTC
>TRBV12-5|NA|few|TRBJ2-2
CASGLVTYTGELFF
TGTGCTAGTGGTTTGGTAACGTACACCGGGGAGCTGTTTTTT
>TRBV6-2/TRBV6-3|NA|many|TRBJ1-5
CASSPNQPQHF
TGTGCCAGCAGCCCCAATCAGCCCCAGCATTTT
>TRBV3-1|NA|few|TRBJ2-1
CASSQGRRSEQFF
TGTGCCAGCAGCCAAGGAAGGCGGAGTGAGCAGTTCTTC
>TRBV7-2|TRBD2|few|TRBJ2-5
CASSPLAGGLRETQYF
TGTGCCAGCAGCCCCCTAGCGGGGGGGTTGAGGGAGACCCAGTACTTC
>TRBV28|NA|many|TRBJ2-3
CASSLTGWTDTQYF
TGTGCCAGCAGTTTAACAGGCTGGACAGATACGCAGTATTTT
>TRBV24-1|NA|NA|TRBJ2-3
CATSSRGVGDTQYF
TGTGCCACCTCTAGTAGGGGCGTTGGAGATACGCAGTATTTT
>TRBV28|TRBD2|many|TRBJ2-5
CASSLPTSGGVKTQYF
TGTGCCAGCAGTTTACCCACTAGCGGGGGAGTTAAGACCCAGTACTTC
>TRBV5-1|NA|many|TRBJ2-2
CASSLALSGLTGELFF
TGCGCCAGCAGCTTGGCCCTTAGTGGGCTCACCGGGGAGCTGTTTTTT
>TRBV6-5|NA|NA|TRBJ2-7
CASSLGLGGTYEQYF
TGTGCCAGCAGCCTAGGACTAGGGGGAACCTACGAGCAGTACTTC
>TRBV6-2/TRBV6-3|NA|few|TRBJ1-2
CASTQTNYGYTF
TGTGCCAGCACCCAGACTAACTATGGCTACACCTTC
>TRBV18|NA|few|TRBJ2-3
CASSTRYRQGVNTQYF
TGTGCCAGCTCTACCAGGTACAGGCAGGGTGTGAATACGCAGTATTTT
>TRBV7-2|NA|few|TRBJ2-1
CASSHQGTNNEQFF
TGTGCCAGCAGCCATCAGGGTACCAACAATGAGCAGTTCTTC
>TRBV7-9|TRBD2|NA|TRBJ2-5
CASSFAGGAFGETQYF
TGTGCCAGCAGCTTCGCCGGGGGGGCCTTCGGAGAGACCCAGTACTTC
>TRBV12-3/TRBV12-4|TRBD1|few|TRBJ1-5
CASSPNPTGYNQPQHF
TGTGCCAGCAGTCCTAACCCGACAGGGTACAATCAGCCCCAGCATTTT